This TCR beta chain was sequenced for a study of long-term antiretroviral therapy in people with HIV. Findings and limits, study-wide: Documentation of ART adherence, viral resistance or therapy changes was absent. Clones showing expansion before ART dominated the repertoire at all time points. HIV repertoires spanned tighter CDR3 length ranges than controls did.

CDR1 and CDR2 (germline): SGHRS, YFSETQ. Trimming stripped 4 bases from V and 4 bases from J, with 12 bases between. The CDR3 totals 14 residues. Every donor contributed at least one pre-ART and at least two post-ART PBMC samples. Survey level was the resolution at which the v3.0 immunoSEQ assay ran. TCRdb keeps only in-frame clones here, not all; method: immunoSEQ multiplex PCR. Of about 12,000 clones in the sample, under 85% were seen once. As concerns this clone: The antigen is unknown.

The chain carries TRBV5-1 and TRBJ1-3; D possibly corresponds to TRBD1 (5 bases). Material: unsorted PBMCs, obtained 0.8 years before starting antiretroviral therapy. The receptor was isolated from a woman aged 40 to 55 with HIV. The CDR3 nucleotides are TGCGCCAGCAGCGGGGCGGCGTCCGGAAACACCATATATTTT. As protein: CASSGAASGNTIYF. Using reference TRBV5-1 and TRBJ1-3 for the parts outside the CDR3, the full variable domain is KAGVTQTPRYLIKTRGQQVTLSCSPISGHRSVSWYQQTPGQGLQFLFEYFSETQRNKGNFPGRFSGRQFSNSRSEMNVSTLELGDSALYLCASSGAASGNTIYFGEGSWLTVV.